The 26 T cell receptor beta chains below were found in one sample sequenced in a study of T cell responses to AZD1222 COVID-19 vaccine. TCRdb's table, derived via immunoSEQ multiplex PCR, lists solely in-frame clones and lacks some. The data hold 160,000 or so clones, with around nine tenths observed a single time. Sequences were derived from peripheral blood, sampled on day 0 of AZD1222 vaccination. The receptors derive from an adult in good health.

This clone was counted between two and nine times. The V gene is TRBV11-1, the J gene TRBJ1-2, with unresolved D. The V and J ends lost 5 bases and 4 bases respectively, with 17 bases between them. Germline CDR1 SGHAT, CDR2 FQDESV (reference sequence). This CDR3 contains 15 residues. The CDR3 reads CASSGGGPERYGYTF. The CDR3 nucleotides are TGTGCCAGCAGCGGCGGAGGGCCAGAACGCTATGGCTACACCTTC.

A word on this clone: This CDR3 is also generated by other DNA sequences in the sample. The chain combines TRBV9 with TRBJ1-1; D is undetermined. The CDR3 runs to 13 residues. In germline, CDR1 is SGDLS, CDR2 YYNGEE. Trimming removed 0 bases at V and 8 bases at J, with 11 bases between. The CDR3 DNA reads as TGTGCCAGCAGCGTAGACGGCCGATCGGAAGCTTTCTTT. Its translation is CASSVDGRSEAFF.

The gene calls are TRBV3-1 (or the pseudogene TRBV3-2) and TRBJ1-4; TRBD1 matches at 8 bases. Germline V lookup: CDR1 LGHDT, CDR2 YNNKEL (reference sequence). The V gene end was trimmed by 4 bases and the J gene end by 5 bases; junction bases not matched to a gene: 9. This CDR3 has 16 residues. CDR3 in amino acids: CASSRRQGPSNEKLFF. In DNA, the CDR3 is TGTGCCAGCAGCCGTCGACAGGGGCCTTCCAATGAAAAACTGTTTTTT.

The gene calls are TRBV30 and TRBJ1-6; 7 bases map to TRBD1. The CDR3 is made up of 13 amino acids. The V gene end was trimmed by 5 bases and the J gene end by 7 bases; junction bases not matched to a gene: 5. Per the germline V gene, CDR1 is GTSNPN and CDR2 is SVGIG (reference sequence). The CDR3 here is CAWGRDSNSPLHF. CDR3 sequence (DNA): TGTGCCTGGGGCCGGGACAGCAATTCACCCCTCCACTTT.

Here the CDR3 reads CSGKRGASTEAFF. CDR3 nucleotide sequence: TGCAGCGGCAAGAGAGGGGCGAGTACTGAAGCTTTCTTT. The rearrangement joins TRBV29-1 to TRBJ1-1, with D perhaps matching TRBD1 (5 bases). Deletions cut 7 bases from V and 5 bases from J, with 17 bases between. The germline gives CDR1 SQVTM, CDR2 ANQGSEA. This CDR3 contains 13 residues. Drawing the rest from reference TRBV29-1 and TRBJ1-1, the complete variable domain is SAVISQKPSRDICQRGTSLTIQCQVDSQVTMMFWYRQQPGQSLTLIATANQGSEATYESGFVIDKFPISRPNLTFSTLTVSNMSPEDSSIYLCSGKRGASTEAFFGQGTRLTVV.

V gene TRBV7-9 combines with J gene TRBJ1-2; D possibly corresponds to TRBD1 (6 bases). This CDR3 is built from 17 residues. Germline V lookup: CDR1 SEHNR, CDR2 FQNEAQ (reference sequence). V was cut by 1 base and J by 7 bases, with 22 bases left in between. The CDR3 here is CASSLGSGRGRFAGYTF. The CDR3 DNA sequence: TGTGCCAGCAGCTTAGGTTCAGGCAGGGGACGGTTCGCTGGCTACACCTTC.

The gene calls are TRBV11-2 and TRBJ2-5; tentatively, D is TRBD2 (5 bases). This CDR3 region has 16 residues. V shed 0 bases and J shed 1 base, with 12 bases lying between them. From germline, CDR1 is SGHAT and CDR2 FQNNGV. CDR3 protein: CASSLEGAETQETQYF. The CDR3 bases are TGTGCCAGCAGCTTAGAAGGAGCGGAGACCCAAGAGACCCAGTACTTC.

The V gene is TRBV9, the J gene TRBJ2-7; 8 bases agree with TRBD1. The junction had 4 bases not matched to a gene; V was cut back by 2 bases and J by 0 bases. Germline V gene lookup returns CDR1 SGDLS and CDR2 YYNGEE. The CDR3 has 15 residues. The CDR3 nucleotides are TGTGCCAGCAGCGTTGGGACAGGAGGCTCCTACGAGCAGTACTTC. It is translated as CASSVGTGGSYEQYF.

The V gene is TRBV28, the J gene TRBJ1-1, with D unclear. CDR3 size: 13 residues. Germline V gene data show CDR1 as MDHEN and CDR2 as SYDVKM. The CDR3 loop reads CAILGRLNTEAFF. The CDR3 DNA reads as TGTGCTATCCTTGGACGGCTGAACACTGAAGCTTTCTTT.

The chain employs TRBV6-2 or TRBV6-3 and TRBJ1-5; D is possibly TRBD1 (6 bases). The V end lost 0 bases, the J end lost 7 bases, and 10 bases lay between the germline ends. Germline values: CDR1 MNHEY, CDR2 SVGEGT. CDR3 length: 14 amino acids. This chain's CDR3 is CASSYSGTPQPQHF. Written as DNA, the CDR3 is TGTGCCAGCAGTTACTCCGGGACACCCCAGCCCCAGCATTTT.

The chain uses TRBV11-3 and TRBJ2-3; possible D gene TRBD2, 6 bases. Germline CDR1 is SGHNT and CDR2 is YENEEA. The CDR3 is 13 residues long. The V end lost 3 bases, the J end lost 4 bases, and 8 bases lay between the germline ends. The CDR3 is CASSLGGADTQYF. In DNA form, the CDR3 reads TGTGCCAGCAGCTTGGGGGGAGCAGATACGCAGTATTTT.

This clone was seen a handful of times. The V call is TRBV28, the J call TRBJ2-7; D is perhaps TRBD2 (6 bases). The CDR3 covers 15 residues. Germline assignment: CDR1 MDHEN and CDR2 SYDVKM. Between the trimmed V and J ends, which lost 3 bases and 1 base, there was a span of 13 bases. CDR3 in amino acids: CASSLGGVLSYEQYF. The CDR3 DNA is TGTGCCAGCAGTTTGGGCGGGGTTCTTTCCTACGAGCAGTACTTC.

As regards this clone: One junction end does not reproduce the germline sequence, and a read error may be involved. V gene TRBV19 combines with J gene TRBJ1-2, with 8 bases that match TRBD1. Per the germline V gene, CDR1 is LNHDA and CDR2 is SQIVND (reference sequence). The CDR3 is 15 residues long. The CDR3 sequence: CASSIDRDRMDGYTF. Written as DNA, the CDR3 is TGTGCCAGTAGTATAGACCGGGACAGGATGGATGGTTACACCTTC.

This clone was counted only a few times. Within the sample, other DNA sequences also encode this same CDR3. This chain joins TRBV24-1 and TRBJ1-5; TRBD1 aligns across 8 bases. V shed 4 bases, J shed 6 bases, and the junction held 10 bases outside the gene matches. There are 16 residues in the CDR3. Germline loops: CDR1 KGHDR, CDR2 SFDVKD. The CDR3 is CATSESGQGSGQPQHF. Here the CDR3 DNA reads TGTGCCACCAGTGAGAGTGGACAGGGTAGCGGTCAGCCCCAGCATTTT.

V and J are TRBV7-3 and TRBJ2-1, with 9 bases fitting TRBD2. Germline CDR1 reads SGHTA; CDR2 reads FQGTGA. V dropped 5 bases and J dropped 7; count of bases not matched to a gene: 15. The CDR3 covers 17 residues. CDR3 nucleotide sequence: TGTGCCAGCAGCCTCCGAGGACCGGGACTAGCTCTTAATGAGCAGTTCTTC. Protein sequence: CASSLRGPGLALNEQFF. Variable domain in full (rest from reference TRBV7-3 and TRBJ2-1): GAGVSQTPSNKVTEKGKYVELRCDPISGHTALYWYRQSLGQGPEFLIYFQGTGAADDSGLPNDRFFAVRPEGSVSTLKIQRTERGDSAVYLCASSLRGPGLALNEQFFGPGTRLTVL.

This clone appeared a single time. The V gene is TRBV13, the J gene TRBJ2-2; tentatively, D is TRBD2 (6 bases). Trimming removed 5 bases at V and 1 base at J, with 14 bases between. Germline V gives CDR1 PRHDT, CDR2 FYEKMQ (reference sequence). The CDR3 has 16 residues. Written as DNA, the CDR3 is TGTGCCAGCAGCCCAAATCCGGGGGAGAACACCGGGGAGCTGTTTTTT. Its translation: CASSPNPGENTGELFF.

The gene calls are TRBV7-8 and TRBJ2-7; D is unclear. V lost 3 bases and J 6 bases, leaving 15 bases between the germline ends. CDR1 is SGHVS and CDR2 is FQNEAQ in the germline V gene. The CDR3 has 14 residues. The CDR3, as DNA: TGTGCCAGCAGCTTGAATGGGGAATCACTCGAGCAGTACTTC. It encodes CASSLNGESLEQYF.

The chain employs TRBV6-5 and TRBJ1-5; D remains ambiguous. V lost 0 bases and J 6 bases, leaving 6 bases between the germline ends. Per germline, CDR1 MNHEY and CDR2 SVGAGI. The CDR3 is 13 residues long. The CDR3 coding sequence is TGTGCCAGCAGTTACTCCCACATTCAGCCCCAGCATTTT. This codes for CASSYSHIQPQHF.

The chain couples TRBV5-4 to TRBJ2-7; TRBD1 matches 9 bases. This CDR3 comprises 14 residues. V was pared by 4 bases and J by 2 bases, with 4 bases of the junction left unmatched. Germline V gene sequence: CDR1 SGHNT, CDR2 YYREEE (reference sequence). The CDR3: CASSPWDRAYEQYF. Here the CDR3 DNA reads TGTGCCAGCAGCCCATGGGACAGGGCCTACGAGCAGTACTTC.

The chain combines TRBV25-1 with TRBJ2-7, with a tentative D call TRBD2 (6 bases). V was cut by 6 bases and J by 6 bases, with 21 bases left in between. The CDR3 sequence is 15 residues long. Per germline, CDR1 MGHDK and CDR2 SYGVNS. This CDR3 is CASSSLGLLTSEQYF. CDR3 nucleotide sequence: TGTGCCAGCAGCTCCCTGGGACTCCTAACTTCCGAGCAGTACTTC.

This clone appeared a single time. V and J are TRBV4-1 and TRBJ1-3; 8 bases fit TRBD1. Germline V CDR1 and CDR2: MGHRA, YSYEKL. The CDR3 covers 15 residues. V trimming: 3 bases; J trimming: 2 bases; junction bases outside the gene matches: 3. The CDR3 bases are TGCGCCAGCAGCCAGTCACAGGGGGCTGGAAACACCATATATTTT. Protein product: CASSQSQGAGNTIYF.

The chain employs TRBV5-6 and TRBJ2-7; 10 nucleotides match TRBD1. V dropped 1 base and J dropped 6; count of bases not matched to a gene: 7. CDR1 and CDR2 from the germline V gene are SGHDT and YYEEEE. The CDR3 loop spans 15 amino acids. The CDR3 coding sequence is TGTGCCAGCAGCTTGCTTAGACAGGGGGCTGGCGAGCAGTACTTC. This sequence encodes CASSLLRQGAGEQYF.

This clone appeared once. This rearrangement joins TRBV2 to TRBJ1-6; D call uncertain. The CDR3 is 17 amino acids. Trimming left V 3 bases short and J 0 bases short, with 12 bases between. CDR1 and CDR2 (germline): SNHLY, FYNNEI. The chain's CDR3 is CASSDMGSSSYNSPLHF. CDR3 DNA sequence: TGTGCCAGCAGTGATATGGGATCGAGCTCCTATAATTCACCCCTCCACTTT.

The chain joins TRBV12-3 or TRBV12-4 to TRBJ1-3, with D unresolved. This CDR3 has 11 residues. Trimming took 7 bases from V and 4 from J, leaving 5 bases between them. The CDR3 here is CASTSGNTIYF. In nucleotides, the CDR3 is TGTGCCAGCACATCCGGAAACACCATATATTTT.

This chain's CDR3 is CASSPPTGTSDNEQFF. CDR3 sequence (DNA): TGTGCCAGCAGCCCCCCAACCGGGACTAGCGACAATGAGCAGTTCTTC. The rearrangement joins TRBV9 to TRBJ2-1, with 10 bases lining up with TRBD2. V lost 4 bases, J lost 5 bases, and 9 bases stayed unmatched. The CDR3 covers 16 residues. From germline, CDR1 is SGDLS and CDR2 YYNGEE.

On this clone itself: One junction end disagrees with the germline gene, perhaps due to a read error. The chain has TRBV19 and TRBJ1-5, with 9 bases aligning to TRBD1. Germline-derived CDR1 and CDR2 are LNHDA and SQIVND (reference sequence). This CDR3 is 16 amino acids long. The CDR3 DNA is TGTGCCAGTACTATAACAGGGGGCTATAGCAATCAGCCCCAGCATTTT. It specifies CASTITGGYSNQPQHF.